The 21 T cell receptor beta chains in this list originate from one sample, sequenced in a study of blood T cell repertoires in COVID-19. The repertoire was sequenced with immunoSEQ multiplex PCR; TCRdb's copy has only in-frame clones and lacks some. Of 150,000 to 200,000 clones listed, approximately 90% are singletons. Sequencing was carried out using peripheral blood. The receptors were gathered from a man aged 18 to 35 with acute or convalescent COVID-19.

The genes are TRBV15 and TRBJ2-7; D is unclear. The CDR3 consists of 12 residues. The V gene's germline CDR1 is LNHNV and CDR2 YYDKDF (reference sequence). The CDR3 loop reads CATNRDRSEQYV. CDR3 DNA: TGTGCCACCAACAGAGATCGGAGCGAGCAGTACGTC.

The chain joins TRBV6-1 to TRBJ1-5, with no clear D. Trimming cost V 1 base and J 0 bases, with 7 bases left between them. The germline gives CDR1 MNHNS, CDR2 SASEGT. There are 15 residues in the CDR3. The CDR3 protein is CASSEDGYSNQPQHF. Written as DNA, the CDR3 is TGTGCCAGCAGTGAAGACGGTTATAGCAATCAGCCCCAGCATTTT.

The chain links TRBV6-5 to TRBJ1-3; 9 nucleotides align to TRBD1. This CDR3 has 13 residues. CDR1 is MNHEY, CDR2 SVGAGI, per germline. Germline trimming cut 6 bases from V and 8 bases from J; bases unmatched to any gene: 5. The CDR3 sequence: CASSLQGADTIYF. CDR3 nucleotides: TGTGCCAGCAGCTTACAGGGGGCGGACACCATATATTTT.

The rearrangement uses TRBV7-3 and TRBJ2-3, with D tentatively TRBD2 (6 bases). CDR3 size: 14 residues. V lost 4 bases to trimming and J lost 2 bases, with 10 bases between them. Germline V gives CDR1 SGHTA, CDR2 FQGTGA. The CDR3 coding sequence is TGTGCCAGCAGCTCGGGACTGTCCACAGATACGCAGTATTTT. Amino acid sequence: CASSSGLSTDTQYF.

V and J are TRBV6-5 and TRBJ2-2; 10 positions match TRBD2. The CDR3 runs to 16 residues. In germline, CDR1 is MNHEY, CDR2 SVGAGI. Trimming took 4 bases from V and 4 from J; bases not matched to a gene: 6. For the CDR3, the DNA is TGTGCCAGCAGTTTACTAGCGGGGTATAGCACCGGGGAGCTGTTTTTT. Protein product: CASSLLAGYSTGELFF.

This clone occurred a few times. This chain connects TRBV27 to TRBJ2-1; the D gene is possibly TRBD2 (7 bases). Trimming removed 5 bases at V and 3 bases at J, with 14 bases between. The CDR3 consists of 15 residues. CDR1 is MNHEY, CDR2 SMNVEV, per germline (reference sequence). The CDR3 coding sequence is TGTGCCAGCAGTAAGGGGGGGATCCTCTACAATGAGCAGTTCTTC. This encodes CASSKGGILYNEQFF.

The CDR3 nucleotides are TGTGCCAGCACTTTGGGACAACATAACACTGAAGCTTTCTTT. Translation gives CASTLGQHNTEAFF. The chain uses TRBV11-2 and TRBJ1-1, with a weak D call TRBD1 (6 bases). The germline CDR1 and CDR2 sequences are SGHAT and FQNNGV. With 7 bases removed from V and 2 bases from J, the gap between germline ends came to 14 bases. The CDR3 consists of 14 residues. Looking up the rest from reference TRBV11-2 and TRBJ1-1 gives the full variable domain: EAGVAQSPRYKIIEKRQSVAFWCNPISGHATLYWYQQILGQGPKLLIQFQNNGVVDDSQLPKDRFSAERLKGVDSTLKIQPAKLEDSAVYLCASTLGQHNTEAFFGQGTRLTVV.

The V call is TRBV6-5, the J call TRBJ2-1; 10 nucleotides agree with TRBD1. The length of the CDR3 is 15 residues. The junction had 6 bases not matched to a gene; V was cut back by 7 bases and J by 3 bases. Germline CDR1 reads MNHEY; CDR2 reads SVGAGI. CDR3 loop: CASIRGTGVYNEQFF. For the CDR3, the DNA is TGTGCCAGCATCAGGGGGACAGGGGTCTACAATGAGCAGTTCTTC.

The chain is built from TRBV5-1 and TRBJ2-1; 10 bases align to TRBD1. The CDR3 extends over 16 amino acids. The junction had 10 bases not matched to a gene; V was cut back by 3 bases and J by 7 bases. Germline V gene sequence: CDR1 SGHRS, CDR2 YFSETQ. In DNA, the CDR3 is TGCGCCAGCAGCTCACAGGGACAGGGGACGAAGAATGAGCAGTTCTTC. Amino acid sequence: CASSSQGQGTKNEQFF.

This chain links TRBV7-9 with TRBJ2-2, with D perhaps TRBD2 (6 bases). Per germline, CDR1 SEHNR and CDR2 FQNEAQ (reference sequence). V lost 3 bases and J 4 bases, leaving 15 bases between the germline ends. This CDR3 has 16 residues. CDR3 sequence reads: CASSFVEGFGTGELFF. CDR3 in DNA: TGTGCCAGCAGCTTCGTGGAGGGGTTTGGCACCGGGGAGCTGTTTTTT.

The rearrangement links TRBV25-1 to TRBJ2-3, with 7 positions matching TRBD1. V trimming: 3 bases; J trimming: 2 bases; junction bases outside the gene matches: 5. Per the germline V gene, CDR1 is MGHDK and CDR2 is SYGVNS. The CDR3 consists of 15 residues. The CDR3 bases are TGTGCCAGCAGTGAGAGACAGGGACACACAGATACGCAGTATTTT. This sequence encodes CASSERQGHTDTQYF.

The V gene is TRBV10-3, the J gene TRBJ1-1; perhaps TRBD1 as D (5 bases). From germline, CDR1 is ENHRY and CDR2 SYGVKD. V lost 7 bases and J 11 bases, leaving 20 bases between the germline ends. There are 13 residues in the CDR3. CDR3 protein: CAITSPGDYRAFF. For the CDR3, the DNA is TGTGCCATCACTTCACCCGGGGACTATCGTGCTTTCTTT.

The V and J genes are TRBV19 and TRBJ2-5; weak D call: TRBD2 (7 bases). CDR3 size: 16 residues. From germline, CDR1 is LNHDA and CDR2 SQIVND (reference sequence). Trimming left V 5 bases short and J 5 bases short, with 21 bases between. CDR3 protein: CASSGGSGGLSETQYF. The CDR3 DNA follows: TGTGCCAGTAGTGGAGGTTCGGGGGGCTTGTCGGAGACCCAGTACTTC. The full variable domain, with the rest looked up from reference TRBV19 and TRBJ2-5, is DGGITQSPKYLFRKEGQNVTLSCEQNLNHDAMYWYRQDPGQGLRLIYYSQIVNDFQKGDIAEGYSVSREKKESFPLTVTSAQKNPTAFYLCASSGGSGGLSETQYFGPGTRLLVL.

The rearrangement uses TRBV2 and TRBJ2-3; weak D call: TRBD1 (6 bases). The V gene lost 4 bases and the J gene lost 6 bases, with 14 bases spanning the gap. The CDR3 has 14 residues. Germline assignment: CDR1 SNHLY and CDR2 FYNNEI. CDR3 in DNA: TGTGCCAGCAGTGCAGGACAGTTCGGGGATACGCAGTATTTT. Translated, it gives CASSAGQFGDTQYF. Full variable domain (missing parts from reference TRBV2 and TRBJ2-3): EPEVTQTPSHQVTQMGQEVILRCVPISNHLYFYWYRQILGQKVEFLVSFYNNEISEKSEIFDDQFSVERPDGSNFTLKIRSTKLEDSAMYFCASSAGQFGDTQYFGPGTRLTVL.

The gene calls are TRBV7-9 and TRBJ1-1; D may be TRBD1 (5 bases). Per germline, CDR1 SEHNR and CDR2 FQNEAQ (reference sequence). V lost 4 bases and J lost 2, with 11 bases in between. This CDR3 is built from 14 residues. CDR3: CASSSWTTNTEAFF. DNA of the CDR3: TGTGCCAGCAGCTCGTGGACAACAAACACTGAAGCTTTCTTT. Full variable domain (outside the CDR3, taken from reference TRBV7-9 and TRBJ1-1): DTGVSQNPRHKITKRGQNVTFRCDPISEHNRLYWYRQTLGQGPEFLTYFQNEAQLEKSRLLSDRFSAERPKGSFSTLEIQRTEQGDSAMYLCASSSWTTNTEAFFGQGTRLTVV.

This clone has only one observation. The chain employs TRBV24-1 and TRBJ2-3; the D gene is possibly TRBD1 (6 bases). CDR3 length equals 16 residues. Per germline, CDR1 KGHDR and CDR2 SFDVKD. The V end was cut by 4 bases, the J end by 2 bases, with 15 bases between. The CDR3 DNA follows: TGTGCCACCAGTGACCTCCGGGACATCGACACAGATACGCAGTATTTT. Translated, it gives CATSDLRDIDTDTQYF.

The rearrangement links TRBV10-1 to TRBJ2-5, with 8 bases that match TRBD2. Germline lookup yields CDR1 WNHNN and CDR2 SYGVQD (reference sequence). The CDR3 has 14 amino acids. V was pared by 0 bases and J by 4 bases, with 1 base of the junction left unmatched. CDR3 in amino acids: CASSESRGGETQYF. As DNA, the CDR3 is TGCGCCAGCAGTGAGTCACGGGGGGGAGAGACCCAGTACTTC.

Remarks on this clone: At one boundary the junction diverges from the germline segment, which might be a read error. The J gene is TRBJ1-2, the V gene TRBV4-1; D is ambiguous. Germline V CDR1 and CDR2: MGHRA, YSYEKL. The CDR3 loop spans 16 amino acids. CDR3 in amino acids: CASSQDLEGANYGYTF. DNA of the CDR3: TGCGCCAGCAGCCAAGATCTGGAGGGAGCTAATTATGGCTACACCTTC.

This sequence joins TRBV5-6 and TRBJ2-6; 12 bases fit TRBD1. V dropped 4 bases and J dropped 4; count of bases not matched to a gene: 9. CDR3 length equals 18 residues. Germline V gene lookup returns CDR1 SGHDT and CDR2 YYEEEE. The CDR3 is CASSLPGQGARGANVLTF. CDR3 DNA sequence: TGTGCCAGCAGCCTACCGGGACAGGGGGCGCGGGGGGCCAACGTCCTGACTTTC.

The table lists this clone with a few counts. The gene calls are TRBV2 and TRBJ1-2; 7 nucleotides align to TRBD1. CDR1 is SNHLY, CDR2 FYNNEI, per germline. V gave up 4 bases and J gave up 7 bases; unmatched junction bases: 12. There are 15 residues in the CDR3. The CDR3 DNA reads as TGTGCCAGCAGTGCGATCGTACAGGGGATTGGTGGCTACACCTTC. It specifies CASSAIVQGIGGYTF.

The V call is TRBV4-1, the J call TRBJ1-5, with 8 bases lining up with TRBD1. V lost 5 bases, J lost 6 bases, and 6 bases stayed unmatched. Germline CDR1 is MGHRA and CDR2 is YSYEKL. The CDR3 length is 14 residues. The CDR3: CASSSDREGQPQHF. The CDR3 nucleotides read TGCGCCAGCAGCTCGGACAGGGAGGGTCAGCCCCAGCATTTT.